One TCR beta chain is described in this entry. These data come from a study of blood T cells in healthy people across ages. For the second PCR, which ran for roughly 6 to 11 cycles, a sample-barcoded 5' primer and a J-beta primer mix were used. Tags on each cDNA molecule came from a template-switch adaptor with 12 random nucleotides. Using its own MiXCR run on the 5' RACE reads, TCRdb lists one record per CDR3 protein. The sample yields approximately 800,000 distinct CDR3 sequences, 55% to 65% seen once. The germline V gene encodes CDR1 SQVTM and CDR2 ANQGSEA. The CDR3 has 14 residues. The V gene end was trimmed by 4 bases and the J gene end by 3 bases; junction bases not matched to a gene: 5. Every sample had a minimum of 6.5 million PBMCs isolated.

Sequenced material: blood. This TCR came from a man aged 30-40 years in good health. The rearrangement joins TRBV29-1 to TRBJ1-1; 10 bases agree with TRBD1. The CDR3 loop reads CSVGDRGGYTEAFF. CDR3 bases: TGCAGCGTTGGGGACAGGGGAGGGTACACTGAAGCTTTCTTT.